This TCR beta chain was retrieved from a study of T cells in Graves' hyperthyroidism and ophthalmopathy. General study results and limits: In the analysis, a 13 V-J model separated ophthalmopathy from stable hyperthyroidism.

The CDR3 length is 15 residues. V gave up 4 bases and J gave up 4 bases; unmatched junction bases: 8. Germline V CDR1 and CDR2: SGHVS, FQNEAQ. This clonotype was counted at least ten times. Its antigen is currently unknown. RNA transcripts were the template for amplifying TCR beta CDR3 regions. The study used the HTBI primer set for a first-round RT-PCR of the TCR CDR3. In TCRdb, the multiplex PCR reads were re-called with MiXCR into one record per CDR3 protein. The sample consists of around 380,000 distinct CDR3 sequences, roughly 14% of them appearing once. First hyperthyroidism diagnosis is when the blood sample was obtained, before any ophthalmopathy symptoms.

This sequence originates from a man aged 25-40 years with Graves' hyperthyroidism that later progressed to Graves' ophthalmopathy. The chain couples TRBV7-8 to TRBJ2-3, with 7 bases lining up with TRBD2. Input material: blood. The CDR3 sequence: CASSWNSGQADTQYF. The CDR3 DNA reads TGTGCCAGCAGCTGGAATAGCGGGCAGGCAGATACGCAGTATTTT.